These 25 T cell receptor beta chains originate from one sample sequenced in a study of T cells in Graves' hyperthyroidism and ophthalmopathy. TCR beta CDR3 regions were amplified from RNA. The study used the HTBI primer set for a first-round RT-PCR of the TCR CDR3. From the multiplex PCR reads, TCRdb called clonotypes with MiXCR, one entry per CDR3 protein. The sample has hundreds of thousands of distinct CDR3 sequences, around a quarter seen once. The source material was blood. Receptors were obtained from a woman in her thirties with Graves' ophthalmopathy.

This clonotype was detected ten times or more. The chain employs TRBV29-1 and TRBJ1-2, with D maybe TRBD1 (5 bases). The CDR3 has 12 residues. Trimming pared 4 bases from V and 10 bases from J, leaving 16 bases between. Per the germline V gene, CDR1 is SQVTM and CDR2 is ANQGSEA. CDR3 sequence: CSVVRDGVDYTF. CDR3 nucleotide sequence: TGCAGCGTTGTGCGGGACGGTGTTGACTACACCTTC.

This clonotype was picked up many times. The rearrangement uses TRBV12-5 and TRBJ1-1; D is perhaps TRBD1 (5 bases). The germline CDR1 and CDR2 sequences are LGHNT and FRNRAP. CDR3 length equals 14 residues. V lost 5 bases and J 1 base, leaving 11 bases between the germline ends. CDR3 sequence: CASGPGLENTEAFF. CDR3 DNA sequence: TGTGCTAGTGGTCCGGGACTGGAGAACACTGAAGCTTTCTTT.

This clonotype was picked up many times. The junction does not match germline at one end; this may be a read error. This rearrangement joins TRBV2 to TRBJ2-7, with 10 bases lining up with TRBD2. The germline V gene encodes CDR1 SNHLY and CDR2 FYNNEI. The CDR3 is 12 amino acids. CDR3 sequence: CASSTISGGSCF. The CDR3 region has the DNA TGTGCCAGCAGCACCATTAGCGGGGGGAGCTGCTTC.

The V gene is TRBV6-5, the J gene TRBJ1-3; D is unresolved. Germline V lookup: CDR1 MNHEY, CDR2 SVGAGI. The CDR3 has 14 residues. The ends were cut back, 0 bases at V and 3 bases at J, with 6 bases in the middle. CDR3 nucleotide sequence: TGTGCCAGCAGTTACTCTGACTATGGAAACACCATATATTTT. Amino acid sequence: CASSYSDYGNTIYF.

This clonotype was seen repeatedly, ten times or more. The chain combines TRBV27 with TRBJ1-5; D uncertain. V lost 3 bases and J 0 bases, leaving 6 bases between the germline ends. Germline CDR1 reads MNHEY; CDR2 reads SMNVEV (reference sequence). The CDR3 is 14 residues long. DNA for the CDR3: TGTGCCAGCAGTTTCGGGGATAGCAATCAGCCCCAGCATTTT. Translation gives CASSFGDSNQPQHF.

This clonotype was counted a few times. The rearrangement uses TRBV29-1 and TRBJ2-7, with D perhaps TRBD1 (5 bases). CDR3 length equals 13 residues. Germline loops: CDR1 SQVTM, CDR2 ANQGSEA. V was pared by 6 bases and J by 4 bases, with 16 bases between. CDR3 sequence reads: CSVGEEPQYEQYF. The CDR3 DNA reads TGCAGCGTAGGGGAAGAACCGCAATACGAGCAGTACTTC.

The chain couples TRBV2 to TRBJ1-1; 10 nucleotides align to TRBD1. Germline CDR1 reads SNHLY; CDR2 reads FYNNEI. V trimming: 6 bases; J trimming: 5 bases; junction bases outside the gene matches: 6. The CDR3 is made up of 14 amino acids. This CDR3 reads CASSPTGGKTEAFF. As DNA, the CDR3 is TGTGCCAGCAGCCCGACAGGGGGCAAGACTGAAGCTTTCTTT.

In regard to this clonotype: Given the absence of the conserved phenylalanine or tryptophan at the CDR3 end, a read error is likely. V and J are TRBV9 and TRBJ2-2; D may be TRBD1 (6 bases). V was clipped by 4 bases and J by 8 bases, with 9 bases between them. Germline CDR1 is SGDLS and CDR2 is YYNGEE. The CDR3 totals 12 residues. The DNA for the CDR3 is TGTGCCAGCAGCTTACAGGGAGGGGAGCTGTTTGTT. Its protein is CASSLQGGELFV.

In this sample, this clonotype turned up many times. The chain has TRBV29-1 and TRBJ1-3; no clear D gene. V was shortened by 3 bases and J by 0 bases, with 9 bases between the two germline ends. Germline lookup yields CDR1 SQVTM and CDR2 ANQGSEA. This CDR3 region has 14 residues. CDR3 residues: CSVEPTRSGNTIYF. In DNA, the CDR3 is TGCAGCGTTGAGCCCACCCGCTCTGGAAACACCATATATTTT.

The chain links TRBV3-1 to TRBJ1-3, with TRBD1 as a possible D gene (6 bases). V was pared by 1 base and J by 2 bases, with 9 bases between. Germline assignment: CDR1 LGHDT and CDR2 YNNKEL (reference sequence). The CDR3 has 15 amino acids. CDR3 sequence reads: CASSQVTGTGNTIYF. In nucleotides, the CDR3 is TGTGCCAGCAGCCAAGTAACAGGGACTGGAAACACCATATATTTT.

This chain joins TRBV11-1 and TRBJ2-7; 11 bases fit TRBD2. The V and J ends lost 2 bases and 3 bases, in that order; junction bases with no gene match: 6. The CDR3 spans 16 residues. The germline gives CDR1 SGHAT, CDR2 FQDESV (reference sequence). The CDR3 nucleotides are TGTGCCAGCAGCTTACCTAGCGGGGGGACTCTCTACGAGCAGTACTTC. This encodes CASSLPSGGTLYEQYF.

The chain couples TRBV18 to TRBJ2-5; a weak D match, TRBD2 (6 bases). The CDR3 is made up of 14 amino acids. Germline V CDR1 and CDR2: KGHSH, LQKENI. V lost 3 bases, J lost 4 bases, and 12 bases lay in between. CDR3 in amino acids: CASSPQEGRETQYF. As DNA, the CDR3 is TGTGCCAGCTCACCTCAGGAGGGGAGAGAGACCCAGTACTTC.

This clonotype was observed at least ten times. This chain links TRBV6-4 with TRBJ1-1, with TRBD1 matching 9 bases. Looked up from germline, CDR1 is MRHNA and CDR2 is SNTAGT. Unmatched junction bases numbered 16, after V lost 9 bases and J lost 2 bases. CDR3 length: 17 amino acids. The CDR3: CASYARTGEGPNTEAFF. The DNA of the CDR3 is TGTGCCAGTTACGCCCGGACAGGGGAGGGTCCAAACACTGAAGCTTTCTTT.

The V gene is TRBV28, the J gene TRBJ2-7; D is possibly TRBD1 (6 bases). The CDR3 covers 15 residues. Germline lookup yields CDR1 MDHEN and CDR2 SYDVKM. Trimming left V 5 bases short and J 4 bases short, with 18 bases between. CDR3 in DNA: TGTGCCAGCAGTCTCCCCAGGGGATTGGTTTACGAGCAGTACTTC. It codes for CASSLPRGLVYEQYF. Full variable domain (rest looked up from reference TRBV28 and TRBJ2-7): DVKVTQSSRYLVKRTGEKVFLECVQDMDHENMFWYRQDPGLGLRLIYFSYDVKMKEKGDIPEGYSVSREKKERFSLILESASTNQTSMYLCASSLPRGLVYEQYFGPGTRLTVT.

The V gene is TRBV5-6, the J gene TRBJ1-2; TRBD1 is a possible D gene (6 bases). The CDR3 is 16 amino acids. Germline V gives CDR1 SGHDT, CDR2 YYEEEE. The V gene lost 6 bases and the J gene lost 4 bases, with 22 bases spanning the gap. CDR3: CASTTQDNRVRYGYTF. CDR3 nucleotide sequence: TGTGCCAGCACCACCCAGGATAACAGGGTTCGCTATGGCTACACCTTC.

This clonotype was recorded many times. V is TRBV12-3 or TRBV12-4 and J is TRBJ1-5, with D unresolved. V shed 2 bases and J shed 3 bases, with 8 bases lying between them. The CDR3 consists of 14 residues. CDR3 nucleotide sequence: TGTGCCAGCAGTTTATCGGCGGACAATCAGCCCCAGCATTTT. The encoded protein is CASSLSADNQPQHF.

The gene calls are TRBV5-1 and TRBJ2-7; TRBD1 matches 12 bases. The J segment lost 5 bases and the V segment lost 0 bases, leaving 3 bases of the junction unmatched. This CDR3 comprises 15 residues. Per the germline V gene, CDR1 is SGHRS and CDR2 is YFSETQ. In nucleotides, the CDR3 is TGCGCCAGCAGCTTGGGGGACAGGGGGCCTGACGAGCAGTACTTC. Translating gives CASSLGDRGPDEQYF.

This clonotype was detected many times. This chain joins TRBV6-2 or TRBV6-3 and TRBJ1-1; the D is unclear. The CDR3 is 13 residues long. Germline V lookup: CDR1 MNHEY, CDR2 SVGEGT. Trimming cost V 3 bases and J 4 bases, with 9 bases left between them. The CDR3 bases are TGTGCCAGCAGTTATTTGGCGGCCACTGAAGCTTTCTTT. This encodes CASSYLAATEAFF.

This clonotype was found many times. This chain uses TRBV27 with TRBJ2-5, with TRBD1 matching 8 bases. The V segment lost 6 bases and the J segment 1 base; nucleotides outside the gene matches: 19. The CDR3 covers 19 residues. The germline gives CDR1 MNHEY, CDR2 SMNVEV (reference sequence). The CDR3 bases are TGTGCCAGCAGCGGCCGCCCCCACAGGGGGAAATTCTTCCAAGAGACCCAGTACTTC. It is translated as CASSGRPHRGKFFQETQYF.

This clonotype was seen ten or more times. This chain links TRBV11-2 with TRBJ2-7; 9 bases match TRBD1. The V gene end was trimmed by 3 bases and the J gene end by 6 bases; junction bases not matched to a gene: 6. This CDR3 has 14 residues. Germline-derived CDR1 and CDR2 are SGHAT and FQNNGV. The CDR3 spells CASSFLTGGPEQYF. CDR3 DNA sequence: TGTGCCAGCAGCTTTTTGACAGGGGGACCCGAGCAGTACTTC.

CDR3: CASSLAGGPRGEQYF. In DNA form, the CDR3 reads TGTGCCAGCAGCTTAGCGGGAGGCCCTCGGGGCGAGCAGTACTTC. The chain recombines TRBV7-2 with TRBJ2-7; perhaps TRBD2 as D (6 bases). The CDR3 spans 15 residues. The V end was cut by 0 bases, the J end by 6 bases, with 15 bases between. Germline CDR1 SGHTA, CDR2 FQGNSA.

This clonotype appeared many times. This rearrangement joins TRBV6-2 or TRBV6-3 to TRBJ1-1; TRBD1 aligns across 8 bases. The CDR3 consists of 15 residues. Germline CDR1 and CDR2: MNHEY and SVGEGT. Unmatched junction bases numbered 5, after V lost 5 bases and J lost 0 bases. CDR3 bases: TGTGCCAGCAGTACAGACAGGGGAATGAACACTGAAGCTTTCTTT. Encoded protein: CASSTDRGMNTEAFF.

The chain joins TRBV29-1 to TRBJ2-7, with 7 bases fitting TRBD1. The CDR3 is 13 amino acids. V dropped 3 bases and J dropped 5; count of bases not matched to a gene: 7. Germline V gene data show CDR1 as SQVTM and CDR2 as ANQGSEA. Here the CDR3 reads CSVEGTVHNEQYF. As DNA, the CDR3 is TGCAGCGTTGAGGGGACAGTGCACAACGAGCAGTACTTC.

This clonotype was counted at least ten times. The V call is TRBV3-1, the J call TRBJ2-7; 9 nucleotides agree with TRBD1. Germline values: CDR1 LGHDT, CDR2 YNNKEL (reference sequence). J gave up 1 base and V 0 bases, and 13 bases lay outside the gene matches. The CDR3 contains 19 residues. The CDR3 nucleotides read TGTGCCAGCAGCCAAGACCATTTATTTGCCGGACAGGGGTCCTACGAGCAGTACTTC. This gives the protein CASSQDHLFAGQGSYEQYF.

The chain recombines TRBV15 with TRBJ1-1; 9 bases fit TRBD1. CDR3 length equals 14 residues. Germline CDR1 and CDR2: LNHNV and YYDKDF (reference sequence). The junction had 5 bases not matched to a gene; V was cut back by 6 bases and J by 3 bases. As DNA, the CDR3 is TGTGCCACCAGGGACAGGGGTTGGGACACTGAAGCTTTCTTT. It yields the protein CATRDRGWDTEAFF.